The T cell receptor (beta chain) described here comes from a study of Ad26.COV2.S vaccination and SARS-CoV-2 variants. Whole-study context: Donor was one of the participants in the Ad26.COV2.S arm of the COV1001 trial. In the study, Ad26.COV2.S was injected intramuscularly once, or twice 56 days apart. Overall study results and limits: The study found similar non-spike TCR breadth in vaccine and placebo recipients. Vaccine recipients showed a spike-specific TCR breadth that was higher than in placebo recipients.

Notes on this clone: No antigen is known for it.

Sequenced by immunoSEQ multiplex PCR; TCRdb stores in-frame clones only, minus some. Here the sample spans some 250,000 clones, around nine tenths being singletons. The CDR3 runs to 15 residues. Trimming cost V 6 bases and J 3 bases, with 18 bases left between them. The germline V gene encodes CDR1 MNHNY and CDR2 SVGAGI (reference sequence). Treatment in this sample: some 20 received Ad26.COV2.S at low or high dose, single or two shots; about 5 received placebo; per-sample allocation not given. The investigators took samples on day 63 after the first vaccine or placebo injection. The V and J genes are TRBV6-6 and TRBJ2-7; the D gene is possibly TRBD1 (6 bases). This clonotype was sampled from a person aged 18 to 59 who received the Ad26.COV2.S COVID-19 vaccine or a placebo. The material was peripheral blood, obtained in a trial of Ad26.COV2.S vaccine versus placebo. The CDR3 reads CASRPPVTGLYEQYF. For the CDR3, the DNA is TGTGCCAGCAGGCCGCCCGTTACAGGGCTCTACGAGCAGTACTTC.